The entry below describes one TCR beta chain. This record comes from a study of shared T cell receptors in the human thymus. Using immunoSEQ multiplex PCR, the repertoire was profiled, and TCRdb retains in-frame clones only, with some absent. The data hold approximately 580,000 clones, with 75% to 80% observed a single time. V was cut by 1 base and J by 4 bases, with 10 bases left in between. Germline V gene data show CDR1 as LGHNA and CDR2 as YNFKEQ. This CDR3 is built from 15 residues. These data were likewise used in another study, on human thymus T cells. As that report states: Congenital heart defects were the reason for the corrective surgery that the donors, healthy Finnish infants, were having. Thymus pieces cut out during corrective heart surgery were the tissue that was used. Seemingly biased V and J gene usage marked thymic and blood repertoires. Thymic repertoires overlap heavily among unrelated individuals, related research has reported.

This clonotype originated in a boy under three years old with a congenital heart defect. Sequencing used thymocytes. The V call is TRBV4-2, the J call TRBJ2-2; D gene ambiguous. The CDR3 nucleotides are TGTGCCAGCAGCCAAGGTTCAGGTGCCACCGGGGAGCTGTTTTTT. Its translation is CASSQGSGATGELFF.